This TCR beta chain was sequenced for a study of blood T cell repertoires in COVID-19. Study overall: PBMCs, B-cell-depleted T cells, or T cells provided the cDNA or gDNA that made up the material.

In the original workflow: The authors estimated nucleated cell counts from reference gene primer amplification. Repertoires were generated with immunoSEQ multiplex PCR, while TCRdb's copy carries only in-frame clones and drops some. The DNA was the basis for D and trimming; V, J and clone size are from that table. There are approximately 190,000 clones in the sample; around 76% occur only once, and approximately 7.8% lies in the top ten. Trimming removed 3 bases at V and 4 bases at J, with 10 bases between. The germline gives CDR1 LNHNV, CDR2 YYDKDF (reference sequence). The CDR3 contains 14 residues. This clone was detected only a few times.

Material: peripheral blood. V usage is TRBV15 and J usage is TRBJ1-5; no definite D call. This TCR was recovered from a woman between 55 and 75 years old with COVID-19, enrolled during active disease. CDR3 sequence (DNA): TGTGCCACCAGCAGGAGGGATCGGAATCAGCCCCAGCATTTT. It encodes CATSRRDRNQPQHF.